This entry lists 7 T cell receptor beta chains sequenced from one sample in a study of blood T cell repertoires in COVID-19. Produced via immunoSEQ multiplex PCR; TCRdb's table is partial and in-frame only. The sample lists 200,000 to 300,000 clones, about 90% occurring once. The material sequenced was PBMCs or T cells enriched from blood (not recorded which). Receptors were obtained from a woman in her 40s with acute COVID-19.

The CDR3 reads CASSPPGRSGETQYF. CDR3 in DNA: TGTGCCAGCTCACCACCAGGGAGATCTGGTGAGACCCAGTACTTC. J is TRBJ2-5 and V is TRBV18; possible D gene TRBD2, 5 bases. The CDR3 sequence is 15 residues long. Germline V lookup: CDR1 KGHSH, CDR2 LQKENI. With 0 bases removed from V and 5 bases from J, the gap between germline ends came to 13 bases. Filled out from reference TRBV18 and TRBJ2-5, the complete variable domain reads NAGVMQNPRHLVRRRGQEARLRCSPMKGHSHVYWYRQLPEEGLKFMVYLQKENIIDESGMPKERFSAEFPKEGPSILRIQQVVRGDSAAYFCASSPPGRSGETQYFGPGTRLLVL.

The chain links TRBV5-1 to TRBJ2-2, with D unclear. This CDR3 spans 14 amino acids. Looked up from germline, CDR1 is SGHRS and CDR2 is YFSETQ. Trimming removed 4 bases from V and 9 bases from J, with 16 bases in between. The chain's CDR3 is CASSAETSGRELFF. Written as DNA, the CDR3 is TGCGCCAGCAGCGCTGAAACCTCAGGCCGGGAGCTGTTTTTT.

The chain carries TRBV9 and TRBJ1-3, with 7 bases aligning to TRBD1. Looked up from germline, CDR1 is SGDLS and CDR2 is YYNGEE. This CDR3 has 17 residues. V gave up 0 bases and J gave up 4 bases; unmatched junction bases: 10. This CDR3 is CASSVDPWTGLGNTIYF. For the CDR3, the DNA is TGTGCCAGCAGCGTAGATCCCTGGACAGGCTTAGGAAACACCATATATTTT.

The V call is TRBV27, the J call TRBJ2-1, with TRBD2 matching over 12 bases. The CDR3 extends over 16 amino acids. V lost 2 bases to trimming and J lost 8 bases; unmatched junction nucleotides: 7. The V gene's germline CDR1 is MNHEY and CDR2 SMNVEV (reference sequence). This CDR3 is CASSLLAGGLTHEQFF. CDR3 in DNA: TGTGCCAGCAGTTTACTAGCGGGAGGGCTGACCCATGAGCAGTTCTTC.

V is TRBV14 and J is TRBJ2-7; the match to TRBD2 covers 11 bases. Germline V CDR1 and CDR2: SGHDN, FVKESK. The V gene end was trimmed by 4 bases and the J gene end by 6 bases; junction bases not matched to a gene: 8. This CDR3 contains 15 residues. The CDR3 DNA is TGTGCCAGCAGCCTTACCATGACTAGCGGGACCGAGCAGTACTTC. It encodes CASSLTMTSGTEQYF. The full variable domain, in which reference TRBV14 and TRBJ2-7 provide the parts outside the CDR3, is EAGVTQFPSHSVIEKGQTVTLRCDPISGHDNLYWYRRVMGKEIKFLLHFVKESKQDESGMPNNRFLAERTGGTYSTLKVQPAELEDSGVYFCASSLTMTSGTEQYFGPGTRLTVT.

The chain is built from TRBV7-6 and TRBJ1-4; 8 bases fit TRBD1. Losses at the gene ends were 7 bases for V and 7 bases for J; bases not matched to a gene: 11. Looked up from germline, CDR1 is SGHVS and CDR2 is FNYEAQ. CDR3 length equals 15 residues. CDR3 in amino acids: CASTPARDRGEKLFF. The CDR3 DNA follows: TGTGCCAGCACTCCGGCGCGAGACAGGGGTGAAAAACTGTTTTTT.

This chain joins TRBV12-5 and TRBJ2-1, with TRBD2 identical over 11 bases. The CDR3 extends over 13 amino acids. The trim removed 2 bases at V and 13 bases at J, leaving 4 bases unmatched. Germline CDR1 reads LGHNT; CDR2 reads FRNRAP. DNA for the CDR3: TGTGCTAGTGGTTTGAATAGCGGGAGGGCACAGTTCTTC. Its translation: CASGLNSGRAQFF.